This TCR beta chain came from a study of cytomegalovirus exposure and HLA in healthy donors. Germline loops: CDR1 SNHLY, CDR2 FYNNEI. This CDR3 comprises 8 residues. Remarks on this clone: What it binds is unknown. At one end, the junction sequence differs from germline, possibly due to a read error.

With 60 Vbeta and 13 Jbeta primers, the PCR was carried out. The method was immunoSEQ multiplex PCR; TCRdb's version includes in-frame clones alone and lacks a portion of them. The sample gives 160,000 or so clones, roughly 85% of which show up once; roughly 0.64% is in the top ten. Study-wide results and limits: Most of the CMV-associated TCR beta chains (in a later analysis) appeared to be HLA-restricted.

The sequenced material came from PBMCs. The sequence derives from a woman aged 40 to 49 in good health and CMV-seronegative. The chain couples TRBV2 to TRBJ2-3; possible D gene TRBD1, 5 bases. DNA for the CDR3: TGTGCCAGCAGTTACAGGTTATTT. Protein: CASSYRLF.